This T cell receptor beta chain originates from a study of beta chain features in type 1 diabetes. V was shortened by 4 bases and J by 7 bases, with 16 bases between the two germline ends. The CDR3 is 14 amino acids. Germline V lookup: CDR1 SGHAT, CDR2 FQNNGV. The study reverse transcribed the entire isolated RNA, so it sequenced expressed TCRB transcripts. Method: immunoSEQ multiplex PCR; TCRdb's copy keeps in-frame clones and lacks some. Among 200,000 to 250,000 clones, 25% to 30% were seen once, and the ten largest hold about 3.9%. The gene calls are TRBV11-2 and TRBJ1-1; tentatively, D is TRBD1 (5 bases). The source is a young man in good health. Sample: central memory CD4+ T cells from blood. This CDR3 is CASSSLRERGEAFF. As DNA, the CDR3 is TGTGCCAGCAGCTCCCTTAGGGAGAGGGGTGAAGCTTTCTTT.